Sequencing of this TCR beta chain was carried out in a study of cytomegalovirus exposure and HLA in healthy donors. For this clone: Its antigen remains unknown.

The primer mix had 60 Vbeta and 13 Jbeta primers. This table comes from immunoSEQ multiplex PCR, and its TCRdb copy is limited to in-frame clones, with some not included. The repertoire holds about 210,000 clones, with approximately 82% as singletons. Study results and caveats: A later analysis reported that several of the most significant clusters appeared to be linked to common viral pathogens, among them Epstein-Barr virus.

This CDR3 is 11 amino acids long. Trimming cost V 3 bases and J 14 bases; bases outside gene matches: 6. Per the germline V gene, CDR1 is MNHEY and CDR2 is SMNVEV (reference sequence). The rearrangement uses TRBV27 and TRBJ1-1, with 7 bases identical to TRBD1. Material for sequencing was PBMCs. The sequence was obtained from a woman between 45 and 60 years old in good health and CMV-seropositive. The CDR3 protein is CASSFGTEEFF. CDR3 DNA: TGTGCCAGCAGTTTCGGGACAGAGGAATTCTTT.